The 28 T cell receptor beta chains given below trace back to one sample, sequenced in a study of blood T cell repertoires in COVID-19. Produced via immunoSEQ multiplex PCR; TCRdb's table is partial and in-frame only. Seen here are 150,000 or so clones, roughly 88% observed once, and the top ten hold 8%. Sequencing was done on a sample of peripheral blood. The receptors come from a woman aged 55-70 years with COVID-19, enrolled during active disease.

This clone is classed as medium-sized. CDR3 in amino acids: CASSPRLGQPQHF. The CDR3 nucleotides read TGTGCCAGCAGTCCGAGACTGGGTCAGCCCCAGCATTTT. The chain recombines TRBV6-2 or TRBV6-3 with TRBJ1-5; D ambiguous. The V gene lost 5 bases and the J gene lost 6 bases, with 11 bases spanning the gap. Germline values: CDR1 MNHEY, CDR2 SVGEGT. The CDR3 length is 13 residues.

The CDR3: CASSLASFRGGAYEQYF. The CDR3 region has the DNA TGTGCCAGCAGCTTGGCATCGTTCCGCGGGGGGGCTTACGAGCAGTACTTC. The rearrangement uses TRBV5-8 and TRBJ2-7; 9 nucleotides agree with TRBD2. After removal of 0 bases from V and 4 bases from J, the junction contained 11 bases not matched to a gene. Germline V lookup: CDR1 SGHTS, CDR2 YDEGEE. This CDR3 comprises 17 residues.

The V and J genes are TRBV15 and TRBJ1-4, with D uncertain. Deletions cut 0 bases from V and 7 bases from J, with 24 bases between. The germline V gene has CDR1 LNHNV and CDR2 YYDKDF (reference sequence). CDR3 size: 19 residues. CDR3 in amino acids: CATSRDPRLLTGMSEKLFF. For the CDR3, the DNA is TGTGCCACCAGCAGAGATCCGCGGCTCCTGACGGGGATGAGTGAAAAACTGTTTTTT.

This rearrangement joins TRBV5-1 to TRBJ2-1, with D maybe TRBD2 (5 bases). The CDR3 runs 14 residues. The V end lost 4 bases, the J end lost 5 bases, and 13 bases lay between the germline ends. Germline CDR1 reads SGHRS; CDR2 reads YFSETQ. CDR3 DNA sequence: TGCGCCAGCAGCAAGTTGGTCGGGGACAATGAGCAGTTCTTC. Its protein is CASSKLVGDNEQFF.

The rearrangement joins TRBV2 to TRBJ2-5; a possible D gene is TRBD2 (6 bases). Trimming stripped 0 bases from V and 5 bases from J, with 19 bases between. This CDR3 comprises 17 residues. Germline CDR1 is SNHLY and CDR2 is FYNNEI. This CDR3 is CASSEALVAWSGETQYF. In DNA form, the CDR3 reads TGTGCCAGCAGTGAAGCGCTGGTGGCGTGGAGCGGGGAGACCCAGTACTTC.

In its sample, this clone was seen once. The J gene is TRBJ1-6, the V gene TRBV7-9, with 7 bases that match TRBD1. V lost 5 bases, J lost 0 bases, and 10 bases stayed unmatched. The V gene's germline CDR1 is SEHNR and CDR2 FQNEAQ (reference sequence). The CDR3 spans 18 residues. The CDR3 sequence: CASSTPTGISSYNSPLHF. CDR3 sequence (DNA): TGTGCCAGCAGCACGCCGACAGGGATAAGCTCCTATAATTCACCCCTCCACTTT.

This clone was seen a handful of times. CDR3: CASSFQSEQFF. CDR3 coding DNA: TGTGCCAGCAGTTTTCAGTCAGAGCAGTTCTTC. This chain joins TRBV27 and TRBJ2-1; D remains unclear. CDR1 and CDR2 from the germline V gene are MNHEY and SMNVEV (reference sequence). The V end lost 3 bases, the J end lost 10 bases, and 7 bases lay between the germline ends. The CDR3 loop spans 11 amino acids.

The CDR3 DNA follows: TGTGCCAGCAGCTTAACGGCGGCGAACACCGGGGAGCTGTTTTTT. Translating gives CASSLTAANTGELFF. This sequence joins TRBV7-3 and TRBJ2-2; D unclear. Trimming removed 0 bases from V and 0 bases from J, with 5 bases in between. Germline V CDR1 and CDR2: SGHTA, FQGTGA. The CDR3 runs to 15 residues. The variable domain in full, with the rest retrieved from reference TRBV7-3 and TRBJ2-2, is GAGVSQTPSNKVTEKGKYVELRCDPISGHTALYWYRQSLGQGPEFLIYFQGTGAADDSGLPNDRFFAVRPEGSVSTLKIQRTERGDSAVYLCASSLTAANTGELFFGEGSRLTVL.

The chain has TRBV3-1 (or the pseudogene TRBV3-2) and TRBJ2-1; perhaps TRBD2 as D (5 bases). V lost 0 bases, J lost 4 bases, and 13 bases lay in between. This CDR3 is 16 amino acids long. Germline assignment: CDR1 LGHDT and CDR2 YNNKEL (reference sequence). CDR3 residues: CASSQESPRVYNEQFF. CDR3 DNA sequence: TGTGCCAGCAGCCAAGAATCTCCGAGGGTTTACAATGAGCAGTTCTTC.

As to this clone: The identical CDR3 is also encoded by other nucleotide sequences in the sample. V gene TRBV9 combines with J gene TRBJ1-4, with D possibly TRBD1 on 6 matching bases. The germline CDR1 and CDR2 sequences are SGDLS and YYNGEE. CDR3 size: 14 residues. The germline V and J ends were trimmed by 0 bases and 5 bases, with 8 bases remaining between them. CDR3 coding DNA: TGTGCCAGCAGCGTAGGTCAGGGGAATGAAAAACTGTTTTTT. Translation gives CASSVGQGNEKLFF.

V is TRBV9 and J is TRBJ1-2, with 10 nucleotides matching TRBD1. Losses at the gene ends were 3 bases for V and 0 bases for J; bases not matched to a gene: 8. The CDR3 spans 17 residues. Germline values: CDR1 SGDLS, CDR2 YYNGEE. The CDR3 is CASSGLTGGASNYGYTF. DNA for the CDR3: TGTGCCAGCAGCGGTCTGACAGGGGGCGCCTCTAACTATGGCTACACCTTC.

The gene calls are TRBV6-1 and TRBJ1-2; D unclear. The CDR3 totals 18 residues. V lost 0 bases, J lost 3 bases, and 20 bases lay in between. Germline-derived CDR1 and CDR2 are MNHNS and SASEGT. For the CDR3, the DNA is TGTGCCAGCAGTGAAGCCCCAATTCCTAGAAAGAGTCACTATGGCTACACCTTC. Protein: CASSEAPIPRKSHYGYTF.

The count of this clone is one. The V call is TRBV24-1, the J call TRBJ2-3; 12 bases line up with TRBD2. V was clipped by 3 bases and J by 4 bases; unmatched bases: 4. Germline assignment: CDR1 KGHDR and CDR2 SFDVKD. CDR3 size: 16 residues. The CDR3 spells CATSDPTSGGPDTQYF. CDR3 DNA sequence: TGTGCCACCAGTGATCCGACTAGCGGGGGACCAGATACGCAGTATTTT.

The chain employs TRBV18 and TRBJ2-2, with unresolved D. This CDR3 spans 15 amino acids. Germline assignment: CDR1 KGHSH and CDR2 LQKENI. Trimming took 2 bases from V and 1 from J, leaving 8 bases between them. The CDR3 loop reads CASSPRQENTGELFF. In nucleotides, the CDR3 is TGTGCCAGCTCACCAAGGCAGGAGAACACCGGGGAGCTGTTTTTT. The full variable domain, its missing parts supplied by reference TRBV18 and TRBJ2-2, is NAGVMQNPRHLVRRRGQEARLRCSPMKGHSHVYWYRQLPEEGLKFMVYLQKENIIDESGMPKERFSAEFPKEGPSILRIQQVVRGDSAAYFCASSPRQENTGELFFGEGSRLTVL.

The V and J genes are TRBV11-2 and TRBJ1-5; maybe TRBD1 (6 bases). This CDR3 contains 14 residues. The V end lost 5 bases, the J end lost 4 bases, and 12 bases lay between the germline ends. CDR1 is SGHAT, CDR2 FQNNGV, per germline. CDR3 in DNA: TGTGCCAGCAGCCCGACAGGAGCGAATCAGCCCCAGCATTTT. Translating gives CASSPTGANQPQHF.

The chain recombines TRBV7-8 with TRBJ1-1; D unclear. The CDR3 sequence is 15 residues long. Germline CDR1 and CDR2: SGHVS and FQNEAQ. Trimming left V 1 base short and J 3 bases short, with 12 bases between. CDR3 nucleotides: TGTGCCAGCAGCTTAGTCTTTGGGGAGGACACTGAAGCTTTCTTT. This encodes CASSLVFGEDTEAFF.

J is TRBJ2-3 and V is TRBV6-4, with 8 bases fitting TRBD1. In germline, CDR1 is MRHNA, CDR2 SNTAGT. J was trimmed by 6 bases and V by 5 bases; bases with no gene match: 7. The CDR3 spans 14 residues. CDR3 sequence: CASSRDRGGDTQYF. The CDR3 nucleotides read TGTGCCAGCAGTCGCGACAGGGGAGGCGATACGCAGTATTTT.

The chain carries TRBV7-9 and TRBJ2-7; the D gene is possibly TRBD2 (5 bases). Germline-derived CDR1 and CDR2 are SEHNR and FQNEAQ (reference sequence). V dropped 3 bases and J dropped 0 bases, with 12 bases sitting between them. CDR3 length: 15 amino acids. The CDR3 sequence is CASSFTSGFSYEQYF. The CDR3 coding sequence is TGTGCCAGCAGCTTCACTTCGGGGTTCTCCTACGAGCAGTACTTC.

The genes are TRBV27 and TRBJ2-7; tentative D call: TRBD1 (5 bases). V shed 8 bases and J shed 2 bases, with 10 bases lying between them. CDR1 and CDR2 (germline): MNHEY, SMNVEV (reference sequence). The CDR3 runs to 12 residues. CDR3 protein: CASAGRAYEQYF. The CDR3 DNA is TGTGCCAGCGCTGGCAGGGCCTACGAGCAGTACTTC.

The gene calls are TRBV29-1 and TRBJ1-2; TRBD1 matches 8 bases. The length of the CDR3 is 13 residues. Per the germline V gene, CDR1 is SQVTM and CDR2 is ANQGSEA. V trimming: 5 bases; J trimming: 7 bases; junction bases outside the gene matches: 9. The CDR3 DNA follows: TGCAGCGTTAGGTCCAGGGGGCGGCTTGGCTACACCTTC. Its translation: CSVRSRGRLGYTF. Full variable domain (outside the CDR3, taken from reference TRBV29-1 and TRBJ1-2): SAVISQKPSRDICQRGTSLTIQCQVDSQVTMMFWYRQQPGQSLTLIATANQGSEATYESGFVIDKFPISRPNLTFSTLTVSNMSPEDSSIYLCSVRSRGRLGYTFGSGTRLTVV.

The rearrangement links TRBV19 to TRBJ1-5; D gene uncertain. Germline V gene sequence: CDR1 LNHDA, CDR2 SQIVND (reference sequence). V gave up 5 bases and J gave up 5 bases, with 19 bases separating them. The CDR3 length is 16 residues. CDR3 sequence: CASSYGLDGGHQPQHF. CDR3 coding DNA: TGTGCCAGTAGTTACGGGCTGGACGGAGGGCATCAGCCCCAGCATTTT.

For the CDR3, the DNA is TGTGCCAGCTCCGGACAGGGCTCCGGGGAGCTGTTTTTT. It is translated as CASSGQGSGELFF. The rearrangement joins TRBV18 to TRBJ2-2, with 8 bases identical to TRBD1. This CDR3 contains 13 residues. The V and J ends lost 6 bases and 6 bases, in that order; junction bases with no gene match: 3. Germline V CDR1 and CDR2: KGHSH, LQKENI.

V usage is TRBV27 and J usage is TRBJ1-4, with TRBD1 matching over 8 bases. V was clipped by 7 bases and J by 7 bases; unmatched bases: 8. CDR1 and CDR2 from the germline V gene are MNHEY and SMNVEV (reference sequence). CDR3 length: 14 amino acids. CDR3 protein: CASTETGESEKLFF. The CDR3 nucleotides read TGTGCCAGCACCGAGACAGGGGAGAGTGAAAAACTGTTTTTT.

This clone is a singleton in its sample. This chain uses TRBV5-1 with TRBJ1-4; the D gene is possibly TRBD1 (6 bases). Trimming removed 4 bases at V and 3 bases at J, with 13 bases between. Germline lookup yields CDR1 SGHRS and CDR2 YFSETQ. The CDR3 sequence is 15 residues long. CDR3: CASSEVQGSNEKLFF. In DNA form, the CDR3 reads TGCGCCAGCAGCGAAGTACAGGGTTCTAATGAAAAACTGTTTTTT.

V gene TRBV2 combines with J gene TRBJ1-5; unclear D gene. This CDR3 region has 14 residues. CDR1 is SNHLY, CDR2 FYNNEI, per germline. The ends were cut back, 8 bases at V and 0 bases at J, with 11 bases in the middle. The CDR3 here is CASGGGNSNQPQHF. CDR3 nucleotides: TGTGCCAGCGGAGGAGGAAATAGCAATCAGCCCCAGCATTTT.

The V call is TRBV2, the J call TRBJ1-2; possible D gene TRBD1, 5 bases. The germline CDR1 and CDR2 sequences are SNHLY and FYNNEI. V was trimmed by 8 bases and J by 2 bases, leaving 18 bases between them. CDR3 length equals 15 residues. The CDR3 is CASRLSGGINYGYTF. The DNA for the CDR3 is TGTGCCAGCCGCCTCTCGGGGGGAATCAACTATGGCTACACCTTC. Filled out from reference TRBV2 and TRBJ1-2, the complete variable domain reads EPEVTQTPSHQVTQMGQEVILRCVPISNHLYFYWYRQILGQKVEFLVSFYNNEISEKSEIFDDQFSVERPDGSNFTLKIRSTKLEDSAMYFCASRLSGGINYGYTFGSGTRLTVV.

By sample fraction, this clone is medium-sized. The chain carries TRBV19 and TRBJ2-1; 13 bases fit TRBD2. The junction had 9 bases not matched to a gene; V was cut back by 4 bases and J by 9 bases. The CDR3 totals 16 residues. The germline V gene encodes CDR1 LNHDA and CDR2 SQIVND (reference sequence). CDR3 in DNA: TGTGCCAGTAGTAGACTAGCGGGGGGCCGAGGGGGTGAGCAGTTCTTC. Encoded protein: CASSRLAGGRGGEQFF.

The V call is TRBV6-5, the J call TRBJ2-1; TRBD2 is a possible D gene (5 bases). Trimming took 0 bases from V and 8 from J, leaving 8 bases between them. This CDR3 contains 13 residues. The germline gives CDR1 MNHEY, CDR2 SVGAGI. The CDR3 DNA follows: TGTGCCAGCAGTTACTCTGGAGGATATGAGCAGTTCTTC. Encoded protein: CASSYSGGYEQFF.